This T cell receptor (beta chain) originates from a study of T cell repertoires in cytomegalovirus infection. TCRdb itself ran the reads through MiXCR, one entry per CDR3 protein. The table lists roughly 190,000 distinct CDR3 sequences, about a tenth of them singletons. General observations from the study: HLA-C-restricted CMV-specific TCR beta clonotypes prevailed in the ex vivo response. Based on cumulative public TCR beta family frequency, carriers of CMV plus the relevant HLA were identified.

This clonotype was seen ten or more times. Its specificity is unknown. The sequenced sample was PBMCs. The sequence was collected from a human donor in good health (CMV status not recorded). Some clones in this sample may be carry-over from other donors' samples.

The CDR3 loop is CASSLVVSLNQPQHF. The CDR3 nucleotides read TGTGCCAGCAGCTTAGTCGTTTCCTTAAATCAGCCCCAGCATTTT. The chain links TRBV7-2 to TRBJ1-5; D call uncertain. The CDR3 totals 15 residues. Trimming removed 1 base at V and 4 bases at J, with 11 bases between. CDR1 SGHTA and CDR2 FQGNSA come from the germline V gene.